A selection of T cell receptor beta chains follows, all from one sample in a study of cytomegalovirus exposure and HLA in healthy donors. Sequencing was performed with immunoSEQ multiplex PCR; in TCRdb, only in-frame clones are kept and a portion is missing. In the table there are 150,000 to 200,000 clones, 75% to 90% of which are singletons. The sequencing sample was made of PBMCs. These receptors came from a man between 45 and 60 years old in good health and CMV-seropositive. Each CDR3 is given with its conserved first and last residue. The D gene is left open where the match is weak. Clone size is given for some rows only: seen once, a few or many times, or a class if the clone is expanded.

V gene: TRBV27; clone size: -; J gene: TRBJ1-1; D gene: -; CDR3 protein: CASSVYRADTEAFF; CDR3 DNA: TGTGCCAGCAGTGTATACAGGGCGGACACTGAAGCTTTCTTT
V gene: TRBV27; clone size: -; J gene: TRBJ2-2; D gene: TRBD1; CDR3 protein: CASSLYRGDANTGELFF; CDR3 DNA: TGTGCCAGCAGTTTATACAGGGGCGACGCGAACACCGGGGAGCTGTTTTTT
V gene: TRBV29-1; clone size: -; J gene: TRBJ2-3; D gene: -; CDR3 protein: CSVAHTTDTQYF; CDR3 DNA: TGCAGCGTTGCCCACACCACAGATACGCAGTATTTT
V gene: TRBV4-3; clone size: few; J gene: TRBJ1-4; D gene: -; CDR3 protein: CASSQDGGYEKLFF; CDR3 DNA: TGCGCCAGCAGCCAAGATGGGGGCTACGAAAAACTGTTTTTT
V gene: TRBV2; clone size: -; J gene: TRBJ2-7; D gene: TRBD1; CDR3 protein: CASSTTGGENEQYF; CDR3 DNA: TGTGCCAGCAGTACTACAGGGGGCGAAAACGAGCAGTACTTC
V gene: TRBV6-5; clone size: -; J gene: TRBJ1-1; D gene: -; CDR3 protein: CASSRGAEAFF; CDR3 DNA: TGTGCCAGCAGCCGGGGGGCTGAAGCTTTCTTT
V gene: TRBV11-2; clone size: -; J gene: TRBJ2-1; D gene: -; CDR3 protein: CASTPVGGYNEQFF; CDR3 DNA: TGTGCCAGCACCCCCGTGGGGGGCTACAATGAGCAGTTCTTC
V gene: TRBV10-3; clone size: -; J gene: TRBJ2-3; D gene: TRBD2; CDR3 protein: CAISERTSRTTDTQYF; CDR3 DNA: TGTGCCATCAGTGAGCGGACTAGCAGAACCACAGATACGCAGTATTTT
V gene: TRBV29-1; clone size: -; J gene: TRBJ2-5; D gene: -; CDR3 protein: CSVEKRGRLETQYF; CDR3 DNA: TGCAGCGTTGAAAAAAGAGGCCGGCTGGAGACCCAGTACTTC
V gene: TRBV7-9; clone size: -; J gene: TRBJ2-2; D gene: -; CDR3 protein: CSSSLDRSYLTGELFF; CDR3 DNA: TGTTCCAGCAGCTTAGATCGGAGCTACTTAACCGGGGAGCTGTTTTTT
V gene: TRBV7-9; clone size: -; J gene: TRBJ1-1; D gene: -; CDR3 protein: CASMGGTSTEAFF; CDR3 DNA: TGTGCCAGTATGGGGGGAACAAGCACTGAAGCTTTCTTT
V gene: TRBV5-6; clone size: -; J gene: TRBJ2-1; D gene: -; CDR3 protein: CASSMVTGRSSYNEQFF; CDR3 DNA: TGTGCCAGCAGCATGGTGACAGGAAGAAGCTCCTACAATGAGCAGTTCTTC
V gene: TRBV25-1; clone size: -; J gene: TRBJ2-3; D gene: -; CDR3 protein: CASSEQGGRGADTQYF; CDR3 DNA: TGTGCCAGCAGTGAACAAGGTGGGAGGGGGGCAGATACGCAGTATTTT
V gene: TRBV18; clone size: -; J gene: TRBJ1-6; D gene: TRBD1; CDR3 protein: CASSRDRGSDSPLHF; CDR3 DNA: TGTGCCAGCTCCCGCGACAGGGGATCAGATTCACCCCTCCACTTT
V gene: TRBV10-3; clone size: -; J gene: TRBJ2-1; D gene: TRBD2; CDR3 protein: CAISRLAGLHNEQFF; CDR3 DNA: TGTGCCATCAGTAGACTAGCGGGACTCCACAATGAGCAGTTCTTC
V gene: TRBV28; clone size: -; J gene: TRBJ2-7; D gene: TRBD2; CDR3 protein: CASSLGAAGVNEQYF; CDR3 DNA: TGTGCCAGCAGTTTGGGGGCAGCGGGAGTCAACGAGCAGTACTTC
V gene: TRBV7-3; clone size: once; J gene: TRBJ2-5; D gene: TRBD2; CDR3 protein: CASSDGTSGSVQYF; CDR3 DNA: TGTGCCAGCAGCGACGGGACTAGCGGGAGCGTGCAGTACTTC
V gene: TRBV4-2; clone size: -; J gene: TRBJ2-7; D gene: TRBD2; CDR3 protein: CASSQSVAGGLSYEQYF; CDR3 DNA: TGTGCCAGCAGCCAGTCAGTAGCCGGGGGGTTATCCTACGAGCAGTACTTC
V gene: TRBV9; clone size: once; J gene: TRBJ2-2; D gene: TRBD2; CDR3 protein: CASRAAGAPNTGELFF; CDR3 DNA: TGTGCCAGCAGGGCAGCGGGGGCCCCCAACACCGGGGAGCTGTTTTTT
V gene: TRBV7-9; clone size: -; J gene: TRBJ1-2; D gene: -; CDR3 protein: CSSSPGTSNYGYTF; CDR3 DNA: TGTTCCAGCAGCCCGGGGACATCTAACTATGGCTACACCTTC
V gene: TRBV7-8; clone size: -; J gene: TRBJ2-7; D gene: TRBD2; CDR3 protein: CASSLGTSGPYEQYF; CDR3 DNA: TGTGCCAGCAGCTTAGGGACTAGCGGACCCTACGAGCAGTACTTC
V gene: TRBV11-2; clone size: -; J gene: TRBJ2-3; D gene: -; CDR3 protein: CASPPSRTDTQYF; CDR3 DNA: TGTGCCAGTCCTCCCTCTCGCACAGATACGCAGTATTTT
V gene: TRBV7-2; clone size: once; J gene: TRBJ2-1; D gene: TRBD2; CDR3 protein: CASSYIAGRGNEQFF; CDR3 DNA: TGTGCCAGCAGCTACATAGCGGGGCGGGGCAATGAGCAGTTCTTC
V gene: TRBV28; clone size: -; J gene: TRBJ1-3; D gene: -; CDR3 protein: CASRVTPGLASGNTIYF; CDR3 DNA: TGTGCCAGCAGGGTGACCCCGGGACTTGCCTCTGGAAACACCATATATTTT
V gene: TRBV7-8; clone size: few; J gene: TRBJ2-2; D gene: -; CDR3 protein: CASSFYPGSGVGTGELFF; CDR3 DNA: TGTGCCAGCAGCTTCTACCCGGGGTCGGGAGTAGGGACCGGGGAGCTGTTTTTT
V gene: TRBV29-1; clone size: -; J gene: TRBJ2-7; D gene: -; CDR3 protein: CSVLGQGYEQYF; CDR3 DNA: TGCAGCGTTCTAGGCCAGGGTTACGAGCAGTACTTC
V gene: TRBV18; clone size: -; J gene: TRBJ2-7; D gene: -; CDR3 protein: CASSPRIRQGNGEQYF; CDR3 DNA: TGTGCCAGCTCACCAAGAATTAGGCAGGGGAACGGCGAGCAGTACTTC
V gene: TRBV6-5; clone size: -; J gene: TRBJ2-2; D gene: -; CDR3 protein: CASSSRGGTGELFF; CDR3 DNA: TGTGCCAGCAGTTCCAGGGGTGGTACCGGGGAGCTGTTTTTT
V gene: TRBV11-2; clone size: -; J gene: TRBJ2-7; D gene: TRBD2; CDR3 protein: CASSLLAGGPISYEQYF; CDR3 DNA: TGTGCCAGCAGCTTGTTAGCGGGAGGGCCTATTTCCTACGAGCAGTACTTC
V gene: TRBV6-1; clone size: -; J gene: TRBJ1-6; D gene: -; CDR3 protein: CASTGANYNSPLHF; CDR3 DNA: TGTGCCAGCACAGGGGCCAACTATAATTCACCCCTCCACTTT
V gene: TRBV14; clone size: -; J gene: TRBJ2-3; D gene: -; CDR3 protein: CASSRGPTDTQYF; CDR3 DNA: TGTGCCAGCAGCAGGGGCCCCACAGATACGCAGTATTTT
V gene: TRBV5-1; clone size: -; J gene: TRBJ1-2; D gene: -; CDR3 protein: CASSLDRDYTF; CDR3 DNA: TGCGCCAGCAGCTTGGACAGGGACTACACCTTC
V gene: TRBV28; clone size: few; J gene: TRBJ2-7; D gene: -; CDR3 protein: CASSPPRDKYEQYF; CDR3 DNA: TGTGCCAGCAGCCCACCCCGGGACAAATACGAGCAGTACTTC
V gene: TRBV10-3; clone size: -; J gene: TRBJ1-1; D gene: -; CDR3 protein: CAITRLPQGTEAFF; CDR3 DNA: TGTGCCATCACCAGACTCCCCCAAGGCACTGAAGCTTTCTTT
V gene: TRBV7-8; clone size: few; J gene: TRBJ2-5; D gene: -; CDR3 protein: CASQGAGETQYF; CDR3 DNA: TGTGCCAGCCAAGGGGCTGGGGAGACCCAGTACTTC
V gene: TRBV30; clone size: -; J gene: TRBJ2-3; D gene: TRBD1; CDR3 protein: CAWSPTGADTDTQYF; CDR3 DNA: TGTGCCTGGAGTCCTACAGGGGCGGACACAGATACGCAGTATTTT